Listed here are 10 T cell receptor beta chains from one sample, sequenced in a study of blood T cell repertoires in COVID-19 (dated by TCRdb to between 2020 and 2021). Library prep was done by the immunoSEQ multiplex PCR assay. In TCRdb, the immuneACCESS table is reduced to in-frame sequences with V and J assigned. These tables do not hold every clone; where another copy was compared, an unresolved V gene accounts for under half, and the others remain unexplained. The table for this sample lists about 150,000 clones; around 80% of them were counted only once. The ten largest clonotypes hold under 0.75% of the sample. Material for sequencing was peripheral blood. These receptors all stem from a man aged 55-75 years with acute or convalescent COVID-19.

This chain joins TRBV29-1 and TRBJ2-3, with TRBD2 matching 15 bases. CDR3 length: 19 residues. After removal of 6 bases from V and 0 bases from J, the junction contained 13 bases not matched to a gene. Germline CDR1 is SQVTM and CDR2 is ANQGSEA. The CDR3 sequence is CSVSGLAGGGGSSTDTQYF. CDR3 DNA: TGCAGCGTCTCGGGACTAGCGGGAGGAGGGGGCTCTAGCACAGATACGCAGTATTTT.

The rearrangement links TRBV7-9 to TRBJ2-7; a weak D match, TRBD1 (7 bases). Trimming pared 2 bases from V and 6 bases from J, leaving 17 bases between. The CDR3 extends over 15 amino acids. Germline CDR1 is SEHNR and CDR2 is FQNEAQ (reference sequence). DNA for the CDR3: TGTGCCAGCAGCTTATCTTCGGCAGGGGGAGGCGAGCAGTACTTC. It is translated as CASSLSSAGGGEQYF. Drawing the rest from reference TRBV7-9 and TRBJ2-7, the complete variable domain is DTGVSQNPRHKITKRGQNVTFRCDPISEHNRLYWYRQTLGQGPEFLTYFQNEAQLEKSRLLSDRFSAERPKGSFSTLEIQRTEQGDSAMYLCASSLSSAGGGEQYFGPGTRLTVT.

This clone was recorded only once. The CDR3 DNA follows: TGTGCCAGCAGTTCTCGACTAGCGGGGACCTACAATGAGCAGTTCTTC. Translating gives CASSSRLAGTYNEQFF. The genes are TRBV6-5 and TRBJ2-1, with 11 positions matching TRBD2. This CDR3 is built from 16 residues. The germline V gene encodes CDR1 MNHEY and CDR2 SVGAGI. V gave up 4 bases and J gave up 2 bases; unmatched junction bases: 4.

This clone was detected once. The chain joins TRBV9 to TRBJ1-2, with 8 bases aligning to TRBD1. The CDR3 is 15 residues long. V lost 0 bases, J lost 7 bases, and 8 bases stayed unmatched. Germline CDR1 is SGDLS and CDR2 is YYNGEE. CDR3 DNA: TGTGCCAGCAGCGTAGAGGGCAGGGGGCTTTCTGGCTACACCTTC. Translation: CASSVEGRGLSGYTF.

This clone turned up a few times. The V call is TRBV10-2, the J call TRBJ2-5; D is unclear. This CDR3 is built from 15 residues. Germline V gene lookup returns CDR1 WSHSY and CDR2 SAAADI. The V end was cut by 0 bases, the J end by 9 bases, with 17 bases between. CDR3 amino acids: CASSESTGGPKAQYF. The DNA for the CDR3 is TGCGCCAGCAGTGAGTCGACTGGCGGCCCTAAGGCCCAGTACTTC.

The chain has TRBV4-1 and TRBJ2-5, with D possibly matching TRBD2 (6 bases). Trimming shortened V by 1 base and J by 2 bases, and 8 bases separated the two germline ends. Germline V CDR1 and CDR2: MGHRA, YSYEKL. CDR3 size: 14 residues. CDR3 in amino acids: CASSQGGRQETQYF. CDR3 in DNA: TGCGCCAGCAGCCAAGGGGGGAGGCAAGAGACCCAGTACTTC.

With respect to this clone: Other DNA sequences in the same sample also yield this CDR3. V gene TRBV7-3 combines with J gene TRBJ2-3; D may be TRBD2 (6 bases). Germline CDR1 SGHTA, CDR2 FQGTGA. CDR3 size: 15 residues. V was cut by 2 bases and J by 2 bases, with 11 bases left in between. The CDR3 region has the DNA TGTGCCAGCAGCTTAGGGCGGGGTCCCACAGATACGCAGTATTTT. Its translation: CASSLGRGPTDTQYF.

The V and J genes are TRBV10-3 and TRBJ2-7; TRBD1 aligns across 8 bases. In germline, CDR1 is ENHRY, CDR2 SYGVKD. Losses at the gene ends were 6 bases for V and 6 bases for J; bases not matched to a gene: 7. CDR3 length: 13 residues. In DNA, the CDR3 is TGTGCCATCAGGGAGGACAGGGTCAGCGAGCAGTACTTC. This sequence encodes CAIREDRVSEQYF.

The CDR3: CASRGSGETQYF. The CDR3 DNA is TGTGCCAGCAGGGGGTCGGGGGAGACCCAGTACTTC. The chain combines TRBV2 with TRBJ2-5; TRBD2 might be the D (5 bases). The V gene lost 6 bases and the J gene lost 5 bases, with 10 bases spanning the gap. Per germline, CDR1 SNHLY and CDR2 FYNNEI. This CDR3 has 12 residues.

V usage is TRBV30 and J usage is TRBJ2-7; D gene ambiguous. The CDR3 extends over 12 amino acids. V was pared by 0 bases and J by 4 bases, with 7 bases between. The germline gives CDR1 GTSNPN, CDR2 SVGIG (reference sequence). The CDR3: CAWSVHGYEQYF. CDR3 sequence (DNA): TGTGCCTGGAGTGTACACGGGTACGAGCAGTACTTC. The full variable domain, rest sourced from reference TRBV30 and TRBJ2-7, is SQTIHQWPATLVQPVGSPLSLECTVEGTSNPNLYWYRQAAGRGLQLLFYSVGIGQISSEVPQNLSASRPQDRQFILSSKKLLLSDSGFYLCAWSVHGYEQYFGPGTRLTVT.